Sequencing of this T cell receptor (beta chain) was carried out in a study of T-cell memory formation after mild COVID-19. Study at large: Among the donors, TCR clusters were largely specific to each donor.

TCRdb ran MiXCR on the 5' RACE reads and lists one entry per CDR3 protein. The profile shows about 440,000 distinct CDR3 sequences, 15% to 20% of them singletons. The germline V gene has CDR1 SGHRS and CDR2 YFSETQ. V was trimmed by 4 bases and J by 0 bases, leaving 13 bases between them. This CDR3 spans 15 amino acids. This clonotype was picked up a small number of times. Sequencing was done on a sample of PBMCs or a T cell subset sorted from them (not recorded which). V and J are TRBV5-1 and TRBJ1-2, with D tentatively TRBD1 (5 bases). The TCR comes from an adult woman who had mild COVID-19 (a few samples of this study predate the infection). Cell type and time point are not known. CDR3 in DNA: TGCGCCAGCAGCCACGGGGACGTCGCTAACTATGGCTACACCTTC. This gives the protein CASSHGDVANYGYTF. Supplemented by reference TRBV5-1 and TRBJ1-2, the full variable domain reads KAGVTQTPRYLIKTRGQQVTLSCSPISGHRSVSWYQQTPGQGLQFLFEYFSETQRNKGNFPGRFSGRQFSNSRSEMNVSTLELGDSALYLCASSHGDVANYGYTFGSGTRLTVV.